These 8 T cell receptor beta chains share one sample of origin, sequenced in a study of beta chain features in type 1 diabetes. Expressed TCRB transcripts were sequenced after all isolated RNA was converted to cDNA. Sequenced by immunoSEQ multiplex PCR; TCRdb stores in-frame clones only, minus some. The data show roughly 400,000 clones, about 14% seen once. The specimen sequenced was naive CD4+ T cells from blood. Receptors were obtained from a man aged 25-45 years in good health.

This clone was counted between two and nine times. This chain connects TRBV7-9 to TRBJ2-2, with 7 bases lining up with TRBD1. The CDR3 extends over 17 amino acids. Germline CDR1 is SEHNR and CDR2 is FQNEAQ (reference sequence). The V segment lost 3 bases and the J segment 7 bases; nucleotides outside the gene matches: 14. The CDR3 protein is CASSFPPGQTFDGELFF. The CDR3 DNA sequence: TGTGCCAGCAGCTTCCCGCCGGGACAGACATTTGACGGGGAGCTGTTTTTT.

This clone was observed a handful of times. The chain combines TRBV25-1 with TRBJ2-4; a possible D gene is TRBD2 (5 bases). The germline V gene has CDR1 MGHDK and CDR2 SYGVNS. The germline V and J ends were trimmed by 2 bases and 9 bases, with 14 bases remaining between them. The CDR3 is 14 amino acids. DNA of the CDR3: TGTGCCAGCAGTGAACCGGCGCATGGAGGCATTCAGTACTTC. Translation gives CASSEPAHGGIQYF.

This clone was picked up a small number of times. The J gene is TRBJ2-6, the V gene TRBV4-1, with a weak D call TRBD1 (5 bases). CDR1 and CDR2 (germline): MGHRA, YSYEKL. The CDR3 consists of 14 residues. Deletions cut 2 bases from V and 5 bases from J, with 7 bases between. Here the CDR3 DNA reads TGCGCCAGCAGCCAACAGGGTAGGGCCAACGTCCTGACTTTC. Amino acid sequence: CASSQQGRANVLTF.

There are a few counts of this clone. The genes are TRBV2 and TRBJ2-3; TRBD1 agrees at 8 bases. The germline gives CDR1 SNHLY, CDR2 FYNNEI. The CDR3 covers 14 residues. V was clipped by 6 bases and J by 4 bases; unmatched bases: 6. CDR3 protein: CASRVAGGADTQYF. The CDR3 bases are TGTGCCAGCAGGGTAGCAGGGGGCGCAGATACGCAGTATTTT.

The chain is built from TRBV12-5 and TRBJ2-1; D remains unclear. V lost 0 bases and J 3 bases, leaving 6 bases between the germline ends. Germline loops: CDR1 LGHNT, CDR2 FRNRAP. This CDR3 is built from 14 residues. The CDR3 DNA follows: TGTGCTAGTGGTTTGGTTTTTAGCTACAATGAGCAGTTCTTC. Translated: CASGLVFSYNEQFF.

This clone was observed many times. The chain uses TRBV29-1 and TRBJ1-5; no clear D. Trimming took 5 bases from V and 0 from J, leaving 8 bases between them. Germline V CDR1 and CDR2: SQVTM, ANQGSEA. The CDR3 has 13 amino acids. CDR3 region: CSVRENSNQPQHF. The CDR3, as DNA: TGCAGCGTTCGGGAAAATAGCAATCAGCCCCAGCATTTT.

This clone was seen more than once but under ten times. The J gene is TRBJ1-4, the V gene TRBV4-3, with a weak D call TRBD1 (6 bases). The CDR3 sequence is 16 residues long. Germline V gene sequence: CDR1 LGHNA, CDR2 YSLEER. V lost 0 bases, J lost 5 bases, and 13 bases lay in between. As DNA, the CDR3 is TGCGCCAGCAGCCAAGAGCTAGGGGGGAACAATGAAAAACTGTTTTTT. Its translation is CASSQELGGNNEKLFF.

This clone was seen a handful of times. V is TRBV30 and J is TRBJ2-2; D gene uncertain. Germline V CDR1 and CDR2: GTSNPN, SVGIG (reference sequence). The CDR3 covers 13 residues. The V and J ends lost 3 bases and 4 bases respectively, with 9 bases between them. The chain's CDR3 is CAWRQLLTGELFF. The CDR3 nucleotides are TGTGCCTGGAGACAGCTGCTCACCGGGGAGCTGTTTTTT.